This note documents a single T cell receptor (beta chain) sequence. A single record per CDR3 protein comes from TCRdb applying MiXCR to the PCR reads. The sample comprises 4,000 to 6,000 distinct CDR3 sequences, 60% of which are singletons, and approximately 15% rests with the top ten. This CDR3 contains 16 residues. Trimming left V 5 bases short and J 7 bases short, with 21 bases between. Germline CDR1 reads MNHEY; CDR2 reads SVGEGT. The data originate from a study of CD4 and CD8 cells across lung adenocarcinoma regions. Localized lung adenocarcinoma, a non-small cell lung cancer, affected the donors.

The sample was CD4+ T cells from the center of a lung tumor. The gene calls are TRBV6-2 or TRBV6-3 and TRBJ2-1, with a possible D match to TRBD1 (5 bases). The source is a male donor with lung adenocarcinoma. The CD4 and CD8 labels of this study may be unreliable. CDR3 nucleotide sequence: TGTGCCAGCAGTACCGTACCCCAGGGCCCCTTGAATGAGCAGTTCTTC. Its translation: CASSTVPQGPLNEQFF.